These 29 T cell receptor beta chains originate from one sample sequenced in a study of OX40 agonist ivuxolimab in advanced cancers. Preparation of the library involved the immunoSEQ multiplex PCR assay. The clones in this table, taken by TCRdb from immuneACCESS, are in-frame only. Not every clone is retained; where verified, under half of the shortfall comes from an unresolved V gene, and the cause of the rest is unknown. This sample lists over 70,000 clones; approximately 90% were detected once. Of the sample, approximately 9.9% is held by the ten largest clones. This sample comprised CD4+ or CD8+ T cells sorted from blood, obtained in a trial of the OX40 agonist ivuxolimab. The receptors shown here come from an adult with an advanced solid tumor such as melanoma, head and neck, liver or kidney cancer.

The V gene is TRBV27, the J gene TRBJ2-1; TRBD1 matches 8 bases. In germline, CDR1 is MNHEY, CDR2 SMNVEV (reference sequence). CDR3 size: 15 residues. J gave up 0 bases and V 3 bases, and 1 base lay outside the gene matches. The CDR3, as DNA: TGTGCCAGCAGTTTCGGACAGGGCTCCTACAATGAGCAGTTCTTC. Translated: CASSFGQGSYNEQFF.

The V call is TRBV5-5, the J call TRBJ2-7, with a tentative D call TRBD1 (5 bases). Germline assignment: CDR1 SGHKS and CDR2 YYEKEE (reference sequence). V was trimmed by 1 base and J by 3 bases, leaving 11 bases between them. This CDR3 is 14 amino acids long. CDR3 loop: CASSLIRDVYEQYF. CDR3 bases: TGTGCCAGCAGCTTGATCAGGGATGTCTACGAGCAGTACTTC.

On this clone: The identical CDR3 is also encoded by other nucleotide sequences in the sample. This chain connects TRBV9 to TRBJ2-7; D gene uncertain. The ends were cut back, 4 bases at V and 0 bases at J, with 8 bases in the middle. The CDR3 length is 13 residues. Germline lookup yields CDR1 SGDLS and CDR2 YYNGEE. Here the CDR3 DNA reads TGTGCCAGCAGCCCCAGGACCTCCTACGAGCAGTACTTC. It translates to CASSPRTSYEQYF.

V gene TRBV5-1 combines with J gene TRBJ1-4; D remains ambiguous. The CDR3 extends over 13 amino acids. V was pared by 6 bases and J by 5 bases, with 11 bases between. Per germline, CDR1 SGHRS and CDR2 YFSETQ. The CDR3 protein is CASKERPNEKLFF. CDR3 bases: TGCGCCAGCAAGGAGCGGCCGAATGAAAAACTGTTTTTT.

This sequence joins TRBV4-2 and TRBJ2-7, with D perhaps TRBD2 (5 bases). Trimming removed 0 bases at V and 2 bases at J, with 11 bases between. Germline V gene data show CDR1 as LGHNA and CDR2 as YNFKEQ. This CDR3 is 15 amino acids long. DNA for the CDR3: TGTGCCAGCAGCCAAGACCGGGGAGAGACCTACGAGCAGTACTTC. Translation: CASSQDRGETYEQYF.

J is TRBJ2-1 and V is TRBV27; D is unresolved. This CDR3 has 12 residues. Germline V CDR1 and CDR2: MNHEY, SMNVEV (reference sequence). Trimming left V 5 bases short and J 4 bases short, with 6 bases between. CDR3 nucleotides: TGTGCCAGCAGTCCCTCATACAATGAGCAGTTCTTC. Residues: CASSPSYNEQFF.

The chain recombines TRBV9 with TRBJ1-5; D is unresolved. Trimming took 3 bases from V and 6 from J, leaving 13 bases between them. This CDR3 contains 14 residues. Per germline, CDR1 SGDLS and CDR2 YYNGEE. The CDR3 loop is CASSGGDRAQPQHF. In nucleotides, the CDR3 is TGTGCCAGCAGCGGCGGGGATAGGGCTCAGCCCCAGCATTTT. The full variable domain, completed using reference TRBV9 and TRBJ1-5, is DSGVTQTPKHLITATGQRVTLRCSPRSGDLSVYWYQQSLDQGLQFLIQYYNGEERAKGNILERFSAQQFPDLHSELNLSSLELGDSALYFCASSGGDRAQPQHFGDGTRLSIL.

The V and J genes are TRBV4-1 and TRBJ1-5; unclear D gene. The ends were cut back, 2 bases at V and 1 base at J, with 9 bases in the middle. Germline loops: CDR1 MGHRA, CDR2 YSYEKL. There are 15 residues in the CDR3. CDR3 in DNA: TGCGCCAGCAGCCAATTGGCAGCGAGCAATCAGCCCCAGCATTTT. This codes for CASSQLAASNQPQHF.

The DNA for the CDR3 is TGTGCCAGCAAATCTAATCCCGGGGAGCTGTTTTTT. It yields the protein CASKSNPGELFF. The rearrangement joins TRBV6-1 to TRBJ2-2, with D hard to call. The CDR3 has 12 amino acids. Germline V gives CDR1 MNHNS, CDR2 SASEGT. V was shortened by 7 bases and J by 6 bases, with 9 bases between the two germline ends.

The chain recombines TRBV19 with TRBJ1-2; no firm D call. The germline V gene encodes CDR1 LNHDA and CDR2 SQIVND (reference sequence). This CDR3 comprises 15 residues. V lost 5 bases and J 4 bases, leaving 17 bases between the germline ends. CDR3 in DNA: TGTGCCAGTAGTCCAGAGGGAGCAGCTCTCTATGGCTACACCTTC. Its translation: CASSPEGAALYGYTF.

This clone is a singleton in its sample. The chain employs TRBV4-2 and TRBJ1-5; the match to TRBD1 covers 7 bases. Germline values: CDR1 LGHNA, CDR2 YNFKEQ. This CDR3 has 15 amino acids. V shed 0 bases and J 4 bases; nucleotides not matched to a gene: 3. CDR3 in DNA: TGTGCCAGCAGCCAAGACGAGGGGGCGAATCAGCCCCAGCATTTT. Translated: CASSQDEGANQPQHF.

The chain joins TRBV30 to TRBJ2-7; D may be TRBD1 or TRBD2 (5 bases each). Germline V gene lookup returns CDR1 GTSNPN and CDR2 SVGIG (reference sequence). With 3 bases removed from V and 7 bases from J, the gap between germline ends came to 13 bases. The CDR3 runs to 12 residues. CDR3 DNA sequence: TGTGCCTGGAGCCCGGGGCCCCTTGAGCAGTACTTC. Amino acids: CAWSPGPLEQYF.

The CDR3 DNA reads TGTGCCAGCAGCTCCGGGACTAGCGGGACTTACGAGCAGTACTTC. Translated, it gives CASSSGTSGTYEQYF. V and J are TRBV5-4 and TRBJ2-7; the match to TRBD2 covers 13 bases. Germline V CDR1 and CDR2: SGHNT, YYREEE (reference sequence). This CDR3 has 15 amino acids. After removal of 3 bases from V and 4 bases from J, the junction contained 4 bases not matched to a gene.

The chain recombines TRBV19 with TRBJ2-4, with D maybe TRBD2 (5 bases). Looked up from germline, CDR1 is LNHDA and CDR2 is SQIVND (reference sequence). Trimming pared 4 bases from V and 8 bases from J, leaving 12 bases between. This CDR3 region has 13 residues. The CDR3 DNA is TGTGCCAGTAGTACACAGACCGGGGACATTCAGTACTTC. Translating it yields CASSTQTGDIQYF.

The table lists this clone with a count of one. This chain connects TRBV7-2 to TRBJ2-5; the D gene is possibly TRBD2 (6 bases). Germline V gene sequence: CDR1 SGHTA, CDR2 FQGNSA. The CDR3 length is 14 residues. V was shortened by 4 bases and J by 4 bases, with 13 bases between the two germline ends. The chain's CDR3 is CASSYTGGGETQYF. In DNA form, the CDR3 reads TGTGCCAGCAGCTACACCGGGGGTGGAGAGACCCAGTACTTC.

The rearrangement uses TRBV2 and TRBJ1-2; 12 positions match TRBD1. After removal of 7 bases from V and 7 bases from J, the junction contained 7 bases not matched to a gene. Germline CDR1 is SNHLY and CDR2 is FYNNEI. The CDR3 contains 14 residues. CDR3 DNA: TGTGCCAGCAAGACGGGACAGGGGGCGAGTGGCTACACCTTC. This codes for CASKTGQGASGYTF.

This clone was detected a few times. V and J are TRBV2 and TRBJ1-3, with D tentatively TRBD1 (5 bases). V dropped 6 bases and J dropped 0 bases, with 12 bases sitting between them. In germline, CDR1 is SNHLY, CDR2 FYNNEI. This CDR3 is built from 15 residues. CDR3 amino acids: CASREGRSSGNTIYF. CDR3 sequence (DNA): TGTGCCAGCAGGGAGGGACGGAGCTCTGGAAACACCATATATTTT.

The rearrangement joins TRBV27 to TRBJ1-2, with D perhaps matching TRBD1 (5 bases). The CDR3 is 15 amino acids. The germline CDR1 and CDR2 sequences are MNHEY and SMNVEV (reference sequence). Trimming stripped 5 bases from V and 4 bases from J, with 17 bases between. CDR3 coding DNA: TGTGCCAGCAGTACCCGACCACAAGGGGCCTATGGCTACACCTTC. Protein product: CASSTRPQGAYGYTF.

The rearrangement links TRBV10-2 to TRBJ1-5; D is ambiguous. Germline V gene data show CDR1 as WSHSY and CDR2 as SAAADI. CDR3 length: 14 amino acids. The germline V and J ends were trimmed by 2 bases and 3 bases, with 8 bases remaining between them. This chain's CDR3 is CASSEGRYNQPQHF. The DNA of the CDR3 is TGCGCCAGCAGTGAGGGAAGATACAATCAGCCCCAGCATTTT.

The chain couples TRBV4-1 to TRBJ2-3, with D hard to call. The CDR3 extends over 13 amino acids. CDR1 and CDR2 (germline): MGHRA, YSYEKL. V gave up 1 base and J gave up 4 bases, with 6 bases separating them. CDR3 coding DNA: TGCGCCAGCAGCCAAGCTTTGGCAGATACGCAGTATTTT. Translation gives CASSQALADTQYF.

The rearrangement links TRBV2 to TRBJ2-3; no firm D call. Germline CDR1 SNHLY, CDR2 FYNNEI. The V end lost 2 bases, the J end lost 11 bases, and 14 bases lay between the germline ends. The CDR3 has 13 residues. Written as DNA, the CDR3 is TGTGCCAGCAGTGAATTCCCTGCCGACTTGCAGTATTTT. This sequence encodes CASSEFPADLQYF.

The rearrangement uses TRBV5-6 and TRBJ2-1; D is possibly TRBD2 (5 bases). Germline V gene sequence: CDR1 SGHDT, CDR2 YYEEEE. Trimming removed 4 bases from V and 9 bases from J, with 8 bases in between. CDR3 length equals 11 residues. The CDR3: CASSVSGEQFF. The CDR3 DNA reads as TGTGCCAGCAGCGTGAGCGGTGAGCAGTTCTTC.

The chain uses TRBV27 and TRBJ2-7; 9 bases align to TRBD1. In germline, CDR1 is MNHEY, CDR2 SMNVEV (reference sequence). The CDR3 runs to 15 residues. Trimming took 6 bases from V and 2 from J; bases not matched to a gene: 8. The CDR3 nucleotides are TGTGCCAGCAGCCCCCCCGGGACAGGGCCCTACGAGCAGTACTTC. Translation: CASSPPGTGPYEQYF.

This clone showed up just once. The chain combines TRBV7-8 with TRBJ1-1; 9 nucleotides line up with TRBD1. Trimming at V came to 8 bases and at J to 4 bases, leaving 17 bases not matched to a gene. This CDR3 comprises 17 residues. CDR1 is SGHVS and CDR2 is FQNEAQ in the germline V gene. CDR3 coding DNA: TGTGCCAGCGTGCTGGAGTTCCCGGGACAGGGACCCACTGAAGCTTTCTTT. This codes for CASVLEFPGQGPTEAFF. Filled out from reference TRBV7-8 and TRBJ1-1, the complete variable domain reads GAGVSQSPRYKVAKRGQDVALRCDPISGHVSLFWYQQALGQGPEFLTYFQNEAQLDKSGLPSDRFFAERPEGSVSTLKIQRTQQEDSAVYLCASVLEFPGQGPTEAFFGQGTRLTVV.

The chain's CDR3 is CASSFRDSTDTQYF. CDR3 DNA: TGCGCCAGCAGCTTCCGGGACTCCACAGATACGCAGTATTTT. The chain links TRBV5-1 to TRBJ2-3; D might be TRBD2 (6 bases). The CDR3 covers 14 residues. Trimming took off 2 bases at V and 2 bases at J, with 9 bases between the two ends. Germline CDR1 reads SGHRS; CDR2 reads YFSETQ.

The DNA of the CDR3 is TGTGCCAGCGGATTCCGGGACGTGGGGTACGAGCAGTACTTC. As protein: CASGFRDVGYEQYF. V gene TRBV2 combines with J gene TRBJ2-7; the D gene could be TRBD1 or TRBD2 (5 bases each). Germline loops: CDR1 SNHLY, CDR2 FYNNEI. V was clipped by 8 bases and J by 4 bases, with 18 bases between them. This CDR3 is 14 amino acids long.

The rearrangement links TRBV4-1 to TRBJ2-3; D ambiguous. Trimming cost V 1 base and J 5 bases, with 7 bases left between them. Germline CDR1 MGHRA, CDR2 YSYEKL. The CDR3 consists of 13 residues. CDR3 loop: CASSQGVGDTQYF. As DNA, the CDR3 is TGCGCCAGCAGCCAAGGCGTCGGAGATACGCAGTATTTT.

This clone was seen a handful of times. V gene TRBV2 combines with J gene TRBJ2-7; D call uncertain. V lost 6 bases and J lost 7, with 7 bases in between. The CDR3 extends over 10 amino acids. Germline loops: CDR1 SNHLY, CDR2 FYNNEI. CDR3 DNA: TGTGCCAGCAGCGGTCCGGAGCAGTACTTC. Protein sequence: CASSGPEQYF.

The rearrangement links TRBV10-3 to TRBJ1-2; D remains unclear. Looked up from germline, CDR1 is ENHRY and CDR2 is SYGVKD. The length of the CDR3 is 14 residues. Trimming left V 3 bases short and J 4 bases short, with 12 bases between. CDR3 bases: TGTGCCATCAGTGAATCAGTGACCGGCTATGGCTACACCTTC. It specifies CAISESVTGYGYTF.